A single sample is the source of the 23 T cell receptor beta chains below, sequenced in a study of vaccination effects on CD4 cells after COVID-19. What these receptors recognize is not known. Subsequent to a culture period of under 11 days, CD4+ T cells were isolated. The method was immunoSEQ multiplex PCR; TCRdb's version includes in-frame clones alone and lacks a portion of them. The sample consists of tens of thousands of clones, 65% to 70% of them appearing once. Sequences were derived from CD4+ T cells from PBMCs cultured without peptide, sampled before COVID-19 vaccination. These receptors were collected from a human donor who received a COVID-19 vaccine.

The chain employs TRBV20-1 and TRBJ2-1; D gene unclear. CDR3 length: 11 amino acids. Trimming removed 7 bases from V and 8 bases from J, with 12 bases in between. Germline values: CDR1 DFQATT, CDR2 SNEGSKA (reference sequence). CDR3 loop: CSVLERDEQFF. The CDR3 DNA is TGCAGTGTATTAGAGCGCGATGAGCAGTTCTTC.

A few counts support this clone. The chain links TRBV3-1 (or the pseudogene TRBV3-2) to TRBJ1-3, with TRBD1 identical over 8 bases. The CDR3 sequence is 15 residues long. The ends lost 5 bases at V and 4 bases at J; junction bases unmatched: 7. Germline loops: CDR1 LGHDT, CDR2 YNNKEL (reference sequence). As DNA, the CDR3 is TGTGCCAGCAGCGGGACAGGCACGGGAGGAAACACCATATATTTT. Amino acids: CASSGTGTGGNTIYF.

The chain joins TRBV5-5 to TRBJ2-4, with D perhaps TRBD1 or TRBD2 (5 bases each). Germline CDR1 is SGHKS and CDR2 is YYEKEE (reference sequence). V was trimmed by 0 bases and J by 6 bases, leaving 10 bases between them. The CDR3 totals 14 residues. The CDR3 here is CASSLGGWGNIQYF. For the CDR3, the DNA is TGTGCCAGCAGCTTGGGGGGGTGGGGAAACATTCAGTACTTC.

This chain links TRBV5-1 with TRBJ2-7; D is unclear. Trimming left V 0 bases short and J 5 bases short, with 15 bases between. Germline CDR1 is SGHRS and CDR2 is YFSETQ. The CDR3 contains 15 residues. CDR3 DNA sequence: TGCGCCAGCAGCTTGGGATTCACGGCGGTGGACGAGCAGTACTTC. Protein: CASSLGFTAVDEQYF. Full variable domain (outside the CDR3, taken from reference TRBV5-1 and TRBJ2-7): KAGVTQTPRYLIKTRGQQVTLSCSPISGHRSVSWYQQTPGQGLQFLFEYFSETQRNKGNFPGRFSGRQFSNSRSEMNVSTLELGDSALYLCASSLGFTAVDEQYFGPGTRLTVT.

The J gene is TRBJ2-2, the V gene TRBV10-1, with 7 nucleotides matching TRBD1. This CDR3 has 16 residues. Trimming cost V 2 bases and J 1 base; bases outside gene matches: 4. Germline CDR1 is WNHNN and CDR2 is SYGVQD (reference sequence). Here the CDR3 DNA reads TGCGCCAGCAGTGAGACAAGGGACAGGAACACCGGGGAGCTGTTTTTT. This encodes CASSETRDRNTGELFF.

The gene calls are TRBV4-1 and TRBJ2-7; possible D gene TRBD1, 6 bases. The V and J ends lost 2 bases and 1 base respectively, with 12 bases between them. Germline V gene data show CDR1 as MGHRA and CDR2 as YSYEKL. There are 15 residues in the CDR3. The chain's CDR3 is CASSQSGTQSYEQYF. In DNA, the CDR3 is TGCGCCAGCAGCCAATCCGGGACACAATCCTACGAGCAGTACTTC.

The chain uses TRBV5-6 and TRBJ1-2; D gene unclear. The length of the CDR3 is 13 residues. Germline values: CDR1 SGHDT, CDR2 YYEEEE. V was pared by 4 bases and J by 2 bases, with 9 bases between. The CDR3 nucleotides are TGTGCCAGCAGCCTCATACAGAACTATGGCTACACCTTC. Encoded protein: CASSLIQNYGYTF.

DNA of the CDR3: TGTGCCACCAGCAGAGATCCGGGTAACAATCAGCCCCAGCATTTT. Its protein is CATSRDPGNNQPQHF. The chain has TRBV15 and TRBJ1-5; D is unclear. Germline CDR1 and CDR2: LNHNV and YYDKDF (reference sequence). With 0 bases removed from V and 3 bases from J, the gap between germline ends came to 9 bases. This CDR3 spans 15 amino acids.

The chain has TRBV28 and TRBJ1-2, with TRBD1 matching 8 bases. J gave up 4 bases and V 11 bases, and 6 bases lay outside the gene matches. Germline assignment: CDR1 MDHEN and CDR2 SYDVKM. CDR3 length equals 12 residues. The CDR3 DNA is TGTGCCGTACAGGGGGTCTCCTATGGCTACACCTTC. This sequence encodes CAVQGVSYGYTF.

The gene calls are TRBV5-6 and TRBJ2-5; TRBD2 agrees at 15 bases. This CDR3 has 15 amino acids. V gave up 4 bases and J gave up 10 bases; unmatched junction bases: 8. Germline V gene sequence: CDR1 SGHDT, CDR2 YYEEEE. CDR3 sequence reads: CASSMGTSGGFGQYF. As DNA, the CDR3 is TGTGCCAGCAGCATGGGGACTAGCGGGGGGTTCGGCCAGTACTTC.

The V and J genes are TRBV6-5 and TRBJ1-2; D remains ambiguous. The V end lost 6 bases, the J end lost 2 bases, and 13 bases lay between the germline ends. This CDR3 has 14 residues. Per germline, CDR1 MNHEY and CDR2 SVGAGI. The CDR3 region is CASRVVGRNYGYTF. The CDR3, as DNA: TGTGCCAGCAGGGTAGTTGGGAGAAACTATGGCTACACCTTC.

The V call is TRBV19, the J call TRBJ1-5, with 10 positions matching TRBD1. The CDR3 length is 17 residues. V trimming: 10 bases; J trimming: 1 base; junction bases outside the gene matches: 13. Germline values: CDR1 LNHDA, CDR2 SQIVND (reference sequence). The CDR3 loop is CATSLATGGLSNQPQHF. DNA for the CDR3: TGTGCCACCTCGCTAGCGACAGGGGGCTTAAGCAATCAGCCCCAGCATTTT.

The rearrangement links TRBV7-9 to TRBJ1-2; TRBD1 aligns across 7 bases. This CDR3 comprises 16 residues. The V gene's germline CDR1 is SEHNR and CDR2 FQNEAQ (reference sequence). J gave up 1 base and V 5 bases, and 10 bases lay outside the gene matches. CDR3 nucleotide sequence: TGTGCCAGCAGCCCGGGCGGGACAGAATATAACTATGGCTACACCTTC. It is translated as CASSPGGTEYNYGYTF.

The rearrangement links TRBV5-1 to TRBJ2-3, with D unclear. Germline loops: CDR1 SGHRS, CDR2 YFSETQ. The CDR3 consists of 14 residues. V was shortened by 2 bases and J by 0 bases, with 7 bases between the two germline ends. CDR3 sequence (DNA): TGCGCCAGCAGCTTCCAGGCTAGCACAGATACGCAGTATTTT. Translating gives CASSFQASTDTQYF.

The chain recombines TRBV6-2 or TRBV6-3 with TRBJ2-5; D ambiguous. CDR1 is MNHEY, CDR2 SVGEGT, per germline. The CDR3 length is 12 residues. Between the trimmed V and J ends, which lost 6 bases and 3 bases, there was a span of 8 bases. The CDR3 DNA sequence: TGTGCCAGCAGCCCGGTTGAAGAGACCCAGTACTTC. This sequence encodes CASSPVEETQYF.

The chain recombines TRBV7-9 with TRBJ1-4; D unresolved. CDR1 and CDR2 (germline): SEHNR, FQNEAQ (reference sequence). V lost 0 bases to trimming and J lost 7 bases, with 24 bases between them. The CDR3 contains 19 residues. The CDR3 here is CASSLALSFMCWGCEKLFF. CDR3 DNA sequence: TGTGCCAGCAGCTTAGCGCTTTCCTTTATGTGCTGGGGTTGTGAAAAACTGTTTTTT.

J is TRBJ2-7 and V is TRBV27; 8 nucleotides align to TRBD2. CDR3 size: 17 residues. Trimming took 6 bases from V and 3 from J; bases not matched to a gene: 16. Germline V gene data show CDR1 as MNHEY and CDR2 as SMNVEV (reference sequence). Written as DNA, the CDR3 is TGTGCCAGCAGCACGAGGGAGCGGGAGTCTACAAGCTACGAGCAGTACTTC. It yields the protein CASSTRERESTSYEQYF.

V gene TRBV10-3 combines with J gene TRBJ2-1; 11 nucleotides agree with TRBD2. Trimming took 6 bases from V and 3 from J; bases not matched to a gene: 4. This CDR3 spans 15 amino acids. Germline V CDR1 and CDR2: ENHRY, SYGVKD. CDR3 in amino acids: CAIRDSGGGYNEQFF. CDR3 in DNA: TGTGCCATCAGGGATAGCGGGGGGGGCTACAATGAGCAGTTCTTC.

The V call is TRBV5-8, the J call TRBJ1-5; TRBD1 might be the D (6 bases). Per the germline V gene, CDR1 is SGHTS and CDR2 is YDEGEE. The CDR3 is made up of 15 amino acids. With 0 bases removed from V and 3 bases from J, the gap between germline ends came to 10 bases. The CDR3 DNA reads as TGTGCCAGCAGCTTGGCGGGGGCCTCCAATCAGCCCCAGCATTTT. Translating it yields CASSLAGASNQPQHF.

The chain has TRBV18 and TRBJ1-2; maybe TRBD1 (6 bases). V gave up 3 bases and J gave up 6 bases, with 11 bases separating them. The germline gives CDR1 KGHSH, CDR2 LQKENI. The CDR3 has 13 amino acids. CDR3 bases: TGTGCCAGCTCACCTAGTCAGGGGAATGGCTACACCTTC. It specifies CASSPSQGNGYTF.

The V call is TRBV13, the J call TRBJ2-5; D is unclear. Trimming cost V 5 bases and J 0 bases, with 10 bases left between them. Germline-derived CDR1 and CDR2 are PRHDT and FYEKMQ (reference sequence). This CDR3 contains 14 residues. CDR3 region: CASSLNTDQETQYF. CDR3 bases: TGTGCCAGCAGCCTAAACACCGACCAAGAGACCCAGTACTTC.

The sample holds a few counts of this clone. The chain combines TRBV6-5 with TRBJ1-4, with D possibly TRBD1 on 5 matching bases. Between the trimmed V and J ends, which lost 5 bases and 4 bases, there was a span of 11 bases. The CDR3 length is 14 residues. Germline V gene sequence: CDR1 MNHEY, CDR2 SVGAGI. CDR3 bases: TGTGCCAGCAGTCCTACGACAGATAATGAAAAACTGTTTTTT. As protein: CASSPTTDNEKLFF.

The chain links TRBV12-3 or TRBV12-4 to TRBJ1-5; the D is unclear. The CDR3 totals 12 residues. Trimming shortened V by 5 bases and J by 7 bases, and 9 bases separated the two germline ends. Written as DNA, the CDR3 is TGTGCCAGCAGTCGACTCTCACAGCCCCAGCATTTT. It specifies CASSRLSQPQHF.